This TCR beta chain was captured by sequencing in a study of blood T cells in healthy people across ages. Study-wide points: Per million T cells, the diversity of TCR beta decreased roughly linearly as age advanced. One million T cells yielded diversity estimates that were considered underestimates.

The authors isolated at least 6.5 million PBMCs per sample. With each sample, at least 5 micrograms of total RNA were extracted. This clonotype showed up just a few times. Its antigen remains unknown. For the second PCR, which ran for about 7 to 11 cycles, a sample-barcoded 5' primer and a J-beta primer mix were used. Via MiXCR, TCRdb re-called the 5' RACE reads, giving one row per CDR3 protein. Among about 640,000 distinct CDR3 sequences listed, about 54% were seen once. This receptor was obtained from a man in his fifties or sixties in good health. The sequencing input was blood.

The chain's CDR3 is CASSYSWREETQYF. The CDR3 bases are TGTGCCAGCAGTTACTCTTGGAGGGAAGAGACCCAGTACTTC. The chain employs TRBV6-6 and TRBJ2-5, with a possible D match to TRBD2 (6 bases). Germline values: CDR1 MNHNY, CDR2 SVGAGI (reference sequence). The V end was cut by 0 bases, the J end by 3 bases, with 8 bases between. This CDR3 region has 14 residues.